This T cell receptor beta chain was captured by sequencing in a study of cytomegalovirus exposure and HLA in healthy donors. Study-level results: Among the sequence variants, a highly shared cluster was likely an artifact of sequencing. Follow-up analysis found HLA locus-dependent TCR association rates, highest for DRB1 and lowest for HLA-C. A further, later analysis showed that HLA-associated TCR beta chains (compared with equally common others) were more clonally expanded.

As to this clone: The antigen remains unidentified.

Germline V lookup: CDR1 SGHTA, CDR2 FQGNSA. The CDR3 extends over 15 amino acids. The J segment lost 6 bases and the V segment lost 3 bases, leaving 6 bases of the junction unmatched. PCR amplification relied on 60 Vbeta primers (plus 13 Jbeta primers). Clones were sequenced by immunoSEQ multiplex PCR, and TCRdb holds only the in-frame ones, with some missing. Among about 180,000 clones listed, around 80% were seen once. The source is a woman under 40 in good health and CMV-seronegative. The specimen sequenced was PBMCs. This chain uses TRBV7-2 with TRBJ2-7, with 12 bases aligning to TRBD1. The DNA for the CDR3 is TGTGCCAGCAGCTTTCGGGGACAGGGGGCGGGCGAGCAGTACTTC. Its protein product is CASSFRGQGAGEQYF.